By share, the clone carrying this T cell receptor (beta chain) ranks as medium-sized. This specimen belongs to a study of T cells after somatic rescue of genetic block. Per germline, CDR1 MDHEN and CDR2 SYDVKM. The CDR3 loop spans 15 amino acids. Trimming cost V 2 bases and J 5 bases, with 13 bases left between them. Data came from immunoSEQ multiplex PCR; TCRdb stores just in-frame clones and leaves some out. The sample contains nearly 10,000 clones, around two thirds of which appear only once. The sample was peripheral blood mononuclear cells (PBMCs). The chain couples TRBV28 to TRBJ2-1, with a weak D call TRBD1 (6 bases). The receptor comes from a boy younger than 18. The chain's CDR3 is CASSLTGNANNEQFF. In DNA form, the CDR3 reads TGTGCCAGCAGTTTAACAGGGAATGCGAACAATGAGCAGTTCTTC.